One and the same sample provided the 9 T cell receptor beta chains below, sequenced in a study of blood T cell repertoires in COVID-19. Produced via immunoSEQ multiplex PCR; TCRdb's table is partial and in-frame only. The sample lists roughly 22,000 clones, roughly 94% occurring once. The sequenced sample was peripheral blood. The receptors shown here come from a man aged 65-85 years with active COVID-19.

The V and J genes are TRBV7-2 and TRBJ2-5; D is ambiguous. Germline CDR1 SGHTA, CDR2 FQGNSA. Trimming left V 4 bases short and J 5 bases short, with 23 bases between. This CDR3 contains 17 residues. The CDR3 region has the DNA TGTGCCAGCAGCTCCCGCCCAGATCGGAACAGCCGGGAGACCCAGTACTTC. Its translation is CASSSRPDRNSRETQYF. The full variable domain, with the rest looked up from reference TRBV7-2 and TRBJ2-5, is GAGVSQSPSNKVTEKGKDVELRCDPISGHTALYWYRQSLGQGLEFLIYFQGNSAPDKSGLPSDRFSAERTGGSVSTLTIQRTQQEDSAVYLCASSSRPDRNSRETQYFGPGTRLLVL.

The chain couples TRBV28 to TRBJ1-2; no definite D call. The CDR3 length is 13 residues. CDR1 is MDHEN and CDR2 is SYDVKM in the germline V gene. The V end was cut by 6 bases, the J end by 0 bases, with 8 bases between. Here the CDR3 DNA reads TGTGCCAGCAGGTACAGTGCTAACTATGGCTACACCTTC. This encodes CASRYSANYGYTF.

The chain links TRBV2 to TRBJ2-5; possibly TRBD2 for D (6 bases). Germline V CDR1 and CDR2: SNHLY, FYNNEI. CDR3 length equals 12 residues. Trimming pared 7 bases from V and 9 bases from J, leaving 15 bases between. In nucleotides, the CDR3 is TGTGCCAGCAACGGGGGACCCAACCCCCAGTACTTC. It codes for CASNGGPNPQYF.

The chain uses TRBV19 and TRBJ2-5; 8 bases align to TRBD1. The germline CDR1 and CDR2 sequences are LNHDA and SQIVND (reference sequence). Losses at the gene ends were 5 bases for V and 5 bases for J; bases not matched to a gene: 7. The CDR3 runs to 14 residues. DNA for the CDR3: TGTGCCAGTAGTGACAGGGGAGGTTGGGAGACCCAGTACTTC. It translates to CASSDRGGWETQYF.

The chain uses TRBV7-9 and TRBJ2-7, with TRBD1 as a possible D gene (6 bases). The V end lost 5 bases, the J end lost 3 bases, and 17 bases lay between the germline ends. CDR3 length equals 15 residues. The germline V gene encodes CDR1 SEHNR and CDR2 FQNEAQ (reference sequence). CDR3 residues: CASSVPGKGVYEQYF. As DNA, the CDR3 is TGTGCCAGCAGCGTACCAGGGAAGGGGGTCTACGAGCAGTACTTC. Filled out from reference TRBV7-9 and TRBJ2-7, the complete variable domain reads DTGVSQNPRHKITKRGQNVTFRCDPISEHNRLYWYRQTLGQGPEFLTYFQNEAQLEKSRLLSDRFSAERPKGSFSTLEIQRTEQGDSAMYLCASSVPGKGVYEQYFGPGTRLTVT.

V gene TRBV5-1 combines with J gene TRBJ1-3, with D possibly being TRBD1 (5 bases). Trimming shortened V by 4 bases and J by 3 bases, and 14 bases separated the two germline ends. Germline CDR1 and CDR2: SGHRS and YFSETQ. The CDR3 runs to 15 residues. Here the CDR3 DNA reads TGCGCCAGCAGCCGAGAGCCGGGGGGTGGAAACACCATATATTTT. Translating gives CASSREPGGGNTIYF.

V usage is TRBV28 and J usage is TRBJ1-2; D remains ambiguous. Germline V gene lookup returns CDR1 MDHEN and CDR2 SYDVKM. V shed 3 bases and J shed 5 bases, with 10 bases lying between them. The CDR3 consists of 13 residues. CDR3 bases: TGTGCCAGCAGTTTTTACCAGAAATATGGCTACACCTTC. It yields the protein CASSFYQKYGYTF.

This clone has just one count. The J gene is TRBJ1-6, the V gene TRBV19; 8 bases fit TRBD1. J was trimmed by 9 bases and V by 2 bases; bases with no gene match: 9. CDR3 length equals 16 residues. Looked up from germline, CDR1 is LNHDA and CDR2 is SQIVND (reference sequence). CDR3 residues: CASSISSGQGVSPLHF. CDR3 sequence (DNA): TGTGCCAGTAGTATATCATCTGGACAGGGAGTTTCACCCCTCCACTTT.

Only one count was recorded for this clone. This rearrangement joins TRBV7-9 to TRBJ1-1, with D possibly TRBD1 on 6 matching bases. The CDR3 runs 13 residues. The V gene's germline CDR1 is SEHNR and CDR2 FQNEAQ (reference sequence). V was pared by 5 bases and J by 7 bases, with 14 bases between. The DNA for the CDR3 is TGTGCCAGCAGCCTTTACAGGGCCGGTGAAGCTTTCTTT. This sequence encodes CASSLYRAGEAFF.